This T cell receptor beta chain was sequenced in a study of blood T cells in healthy people across ages. Germline lookup yields CDR1 SGHDT and CDR2 YYEEEE. The CDR3 consists of 17 residues. Study results and caveats: The long-lived group displayed more naive CD4+ cells, plus higher diversity, than the aged donors did. As age increased, TCR beta diversity per million T cells fell in a roughly linear fashion.

A second about 6 to 12 cycle PCR used barcoded and J-beta primers. MiXCR was run by TCRdb on the 5' RACE reads, yielding one entry per CDR3 protein. The profile covers 1.5 million to 2 million distinct CDR3 sequences, with roughly 27% appearing a single time and roughly 8% taken by the ten largest. Concerning this clonotype itself: The target antigen is unknown.

This chain joins TRBV5-6 and TRBJ2-7, with a weak D call TRBD2 (6 bases). The J call may be wrong; the DNA end is better matched by TRBJ2-1. The sequence was obtained from a woman in her 30s in good health. Source material: blood. The CDR3 spells CASSLRGGIRGQETQFF. For the CDR3, the DNA is TGTGCCAGCAGCTTGCGCGGAGGGATACGAGGGCAAGAGACCCAGTTCTTC.